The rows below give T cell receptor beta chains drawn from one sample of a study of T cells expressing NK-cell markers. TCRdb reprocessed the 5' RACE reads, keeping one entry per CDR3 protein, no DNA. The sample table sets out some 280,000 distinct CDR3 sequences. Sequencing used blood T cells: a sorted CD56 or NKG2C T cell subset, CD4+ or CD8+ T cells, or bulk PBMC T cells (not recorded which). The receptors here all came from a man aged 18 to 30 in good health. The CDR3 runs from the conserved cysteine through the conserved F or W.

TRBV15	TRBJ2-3	CATSRDRGQGLTDTQYF
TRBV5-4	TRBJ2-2	CAWASAGEKTGELFF
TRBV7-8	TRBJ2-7	CASSHETGSSYEQYF
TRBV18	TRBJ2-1	CASSATSGIWDEQFF
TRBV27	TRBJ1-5	CASSRYGGVADDRNQPQHF
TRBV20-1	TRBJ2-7	CSALSGTGPSYEQYF
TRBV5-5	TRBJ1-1	CASSSMGQVNTEAFF
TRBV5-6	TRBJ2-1	CASSLASLGGPFF
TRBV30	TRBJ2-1	CAWSVLQPGDDEQFF
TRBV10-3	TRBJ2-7	CATRGSGYEQYF
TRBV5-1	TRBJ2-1	CASSQDSGFNEQFF